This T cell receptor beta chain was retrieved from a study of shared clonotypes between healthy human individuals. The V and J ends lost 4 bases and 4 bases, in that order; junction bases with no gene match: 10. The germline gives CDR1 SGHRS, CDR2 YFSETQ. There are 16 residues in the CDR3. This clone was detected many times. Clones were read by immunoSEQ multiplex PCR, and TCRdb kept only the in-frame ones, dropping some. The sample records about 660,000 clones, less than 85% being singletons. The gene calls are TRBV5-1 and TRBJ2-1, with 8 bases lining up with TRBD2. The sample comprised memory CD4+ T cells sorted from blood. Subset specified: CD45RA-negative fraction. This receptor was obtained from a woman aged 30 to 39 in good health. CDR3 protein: CASSGTSGHIYNEQFF. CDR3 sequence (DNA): TGCGCCAGCAGCGGAACTAGCGGACATATTTACAATGAGCAGTTCTTC.